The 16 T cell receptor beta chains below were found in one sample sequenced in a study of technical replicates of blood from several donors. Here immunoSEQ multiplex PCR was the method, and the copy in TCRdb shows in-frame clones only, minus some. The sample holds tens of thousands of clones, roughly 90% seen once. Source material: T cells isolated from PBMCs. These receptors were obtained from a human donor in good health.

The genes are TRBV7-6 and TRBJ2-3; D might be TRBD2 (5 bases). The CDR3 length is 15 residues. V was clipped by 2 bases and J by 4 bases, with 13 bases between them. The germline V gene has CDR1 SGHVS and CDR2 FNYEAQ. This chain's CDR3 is CASSLSGIRADTQYF. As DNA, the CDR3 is TGTGCCAGCAGCTTATCCGGGATTCGTGCAGATACGCAGTATTTT. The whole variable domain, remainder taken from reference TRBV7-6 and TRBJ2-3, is GAGVSQSPRYKVTKRGQDVALRCDPISGHVSLYWYRQALGQGPEFLTYFNYEAQQDKSGLPNDRFSAERPEGSISTLTIQRTEQRDSAMYRCASSLSGIRADTQYFGPGTRLTVL.

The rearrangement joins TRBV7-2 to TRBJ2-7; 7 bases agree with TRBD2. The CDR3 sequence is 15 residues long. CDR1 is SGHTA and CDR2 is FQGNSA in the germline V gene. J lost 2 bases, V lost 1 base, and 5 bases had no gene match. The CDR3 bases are TGTGCCAGCAGCTTAGTAGCTAGCGGCCCCTACGAGCAGTACTTC. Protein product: CASSLVASGPYEQYF.

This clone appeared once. CDR3 coding DNA: TGCGCCAGCAGCCTAGCGGTTAGCTCCTACAATGAGCAGTTCTTC. It yields the protein CASSLAVSSYNEQFF. The rearrangement joins TRBV4-1 to TRBJ2-1; TRBD2 might be the D (6 bases). This CDR3 comprises 15 residues. Germline V gene data show CDR1 as MGHRA and CDR2 as YSYEKL. The ends were cut back, 4 bases at V and 0 bases at J, with 10 bases in the middle.

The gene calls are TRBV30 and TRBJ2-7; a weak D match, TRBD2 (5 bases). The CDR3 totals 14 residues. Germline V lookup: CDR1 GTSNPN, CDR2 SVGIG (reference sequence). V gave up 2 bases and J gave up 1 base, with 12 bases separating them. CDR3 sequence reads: CAWSSMGVSYEQYF. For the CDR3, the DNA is TGTGCCTGGAGTTCGATGGGAGTGTCCTACGAGCAGTACTTC.

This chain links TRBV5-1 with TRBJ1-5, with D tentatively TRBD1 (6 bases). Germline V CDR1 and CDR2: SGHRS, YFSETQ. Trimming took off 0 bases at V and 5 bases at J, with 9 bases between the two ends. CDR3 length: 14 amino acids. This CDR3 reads CASSLGGQHQPQHF. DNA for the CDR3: TGCGCCAGCAGCTTGGGGGGACAACATCAGCCCCAGCATTTT. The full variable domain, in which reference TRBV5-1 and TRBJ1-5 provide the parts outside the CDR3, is KAGVTQTPRYLIKTRGQQVTLSCSPISGHRSVSWYQQTPGQGLQFLFEYFSETQRNKGNFPGRFSGRQFSNSRSEMNVSTLELGDSALYLCASSLGGQHQPQHFGDGTRLSIL.

Written as DNA, the CDR3 is TGTGCCAGCAGCACCCTAGCGGGAGGCGCCAGTGAGCAGTTCTTC. Residues: CASSTLAGGASEQFF. The chain is built from TRBV28 and TRBJ2-1; 11 nucleotides match TRBD2. Germline CDR1 is MDHEN and CDR2 is SYDVKM. V lost 6 bases and J lost 9; bases outside the gene matches: 10. The CDR3 has 15 amino acids.

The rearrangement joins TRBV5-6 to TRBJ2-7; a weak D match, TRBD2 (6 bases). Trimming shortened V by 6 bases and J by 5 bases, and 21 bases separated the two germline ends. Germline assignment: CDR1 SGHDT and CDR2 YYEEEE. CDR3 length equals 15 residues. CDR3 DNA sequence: TGTGCCAGCACCATCTCAGGAGGGTTGAGAGACGAGCAGTACTTC. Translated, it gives CASTISGGLRDEQYF.

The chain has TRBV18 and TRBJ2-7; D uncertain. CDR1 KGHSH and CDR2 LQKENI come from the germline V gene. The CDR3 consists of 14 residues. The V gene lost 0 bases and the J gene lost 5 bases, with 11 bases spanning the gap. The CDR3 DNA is TGTGCCAGCTCACCACCCTCAGATACAGACGAGCAGTACTTC. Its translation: CASSPPSDTDEQYF.

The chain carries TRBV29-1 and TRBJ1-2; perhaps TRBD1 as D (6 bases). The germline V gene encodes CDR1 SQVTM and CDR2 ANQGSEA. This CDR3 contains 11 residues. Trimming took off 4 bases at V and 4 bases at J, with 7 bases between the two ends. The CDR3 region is CSVGDIYGYTF. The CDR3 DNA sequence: TGCAGCGTTGGGGACATCTATGGCTACACCTTC.

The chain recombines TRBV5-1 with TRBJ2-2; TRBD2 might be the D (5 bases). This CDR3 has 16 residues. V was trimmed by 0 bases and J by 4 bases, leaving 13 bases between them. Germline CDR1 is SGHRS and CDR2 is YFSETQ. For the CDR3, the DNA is TGCGCCAGCAGCTTGGCCCCGGGGTCGGGCACCGGGGAGCTGTTTTTT. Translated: CASSLAPGSGTGELFF.

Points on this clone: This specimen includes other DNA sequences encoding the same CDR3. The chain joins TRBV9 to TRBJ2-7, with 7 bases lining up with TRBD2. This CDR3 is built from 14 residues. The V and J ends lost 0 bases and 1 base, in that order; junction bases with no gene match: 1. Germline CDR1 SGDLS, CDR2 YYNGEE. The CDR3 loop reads CASSVGGSSYEQYF. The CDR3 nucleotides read TGTGCCAGCAGCGTAGGCGGGAGTTCCTACGAGCAGTACTTC.

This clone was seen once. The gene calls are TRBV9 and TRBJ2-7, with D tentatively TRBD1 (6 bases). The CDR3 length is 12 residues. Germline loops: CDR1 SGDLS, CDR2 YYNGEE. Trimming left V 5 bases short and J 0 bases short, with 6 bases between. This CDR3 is CASRDSSYEQYF. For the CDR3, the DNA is TGTGCCAGCAGGGACAGCTCCTACGAGCAGTACTTC.

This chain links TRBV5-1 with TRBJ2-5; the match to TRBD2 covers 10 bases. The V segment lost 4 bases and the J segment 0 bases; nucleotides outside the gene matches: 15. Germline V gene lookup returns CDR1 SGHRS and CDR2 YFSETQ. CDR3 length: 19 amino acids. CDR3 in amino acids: CASSQTPASGRVDQETQYF. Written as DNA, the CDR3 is TGCGCCAGCAGCCAAACACCGGCCAGCGGGAGGGTGGACCAAGAGACCCAGTACTTC.

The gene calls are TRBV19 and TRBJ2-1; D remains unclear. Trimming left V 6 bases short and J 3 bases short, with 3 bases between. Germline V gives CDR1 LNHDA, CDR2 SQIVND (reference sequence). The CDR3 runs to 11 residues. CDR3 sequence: CASRYYNEQFF. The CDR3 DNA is TGTGCCAGTAGGTACTACAATGAGCAGTTCTTC.

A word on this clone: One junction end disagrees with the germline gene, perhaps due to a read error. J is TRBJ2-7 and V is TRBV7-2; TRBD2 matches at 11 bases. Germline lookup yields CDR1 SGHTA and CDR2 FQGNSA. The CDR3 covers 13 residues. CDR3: CASSPRRLAGKEF. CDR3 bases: TGTGCCAGCAGCCCCCGTCGACTAGCGGGAAAGGAGTTC.

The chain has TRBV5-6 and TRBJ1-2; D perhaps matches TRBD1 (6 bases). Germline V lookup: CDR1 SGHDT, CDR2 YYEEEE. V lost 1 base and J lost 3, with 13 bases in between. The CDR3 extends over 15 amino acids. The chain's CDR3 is CASSLYQGRHYGYTF. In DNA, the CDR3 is TGTGCCAGCAGCTTGTATCAGGGGCGTCACTATGGCTACACCTTC.